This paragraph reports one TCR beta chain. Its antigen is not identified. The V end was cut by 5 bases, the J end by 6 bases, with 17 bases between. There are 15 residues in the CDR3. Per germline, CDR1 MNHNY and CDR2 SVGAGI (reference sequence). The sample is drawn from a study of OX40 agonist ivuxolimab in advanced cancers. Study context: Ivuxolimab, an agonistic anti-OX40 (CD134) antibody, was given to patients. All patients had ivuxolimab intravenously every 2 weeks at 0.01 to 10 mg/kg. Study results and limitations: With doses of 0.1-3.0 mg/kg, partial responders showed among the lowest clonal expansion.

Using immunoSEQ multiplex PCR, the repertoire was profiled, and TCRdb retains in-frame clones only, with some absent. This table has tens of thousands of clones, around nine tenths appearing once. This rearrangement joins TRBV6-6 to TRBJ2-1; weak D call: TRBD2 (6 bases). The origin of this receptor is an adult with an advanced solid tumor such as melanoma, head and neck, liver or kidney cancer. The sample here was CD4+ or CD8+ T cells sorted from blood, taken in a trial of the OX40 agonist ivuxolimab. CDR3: CASSTQLAGFNEQFF. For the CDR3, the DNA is TGTGCCAGCAGTACACAACTAGCCGGTTTCAATGAGCAGTTCTTC.